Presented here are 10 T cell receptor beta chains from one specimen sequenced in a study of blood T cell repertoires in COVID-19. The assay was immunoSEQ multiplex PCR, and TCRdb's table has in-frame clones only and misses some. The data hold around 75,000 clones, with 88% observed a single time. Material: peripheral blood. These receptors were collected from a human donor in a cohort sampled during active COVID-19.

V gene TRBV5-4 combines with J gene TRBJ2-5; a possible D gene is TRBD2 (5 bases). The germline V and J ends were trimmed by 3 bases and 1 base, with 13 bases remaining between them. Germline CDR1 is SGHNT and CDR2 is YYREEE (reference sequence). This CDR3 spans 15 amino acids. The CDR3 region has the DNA TGTGCCAGCAGCTCGTTTGCGGGCCTCCAAGAGACCCAGTACTTC. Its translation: CASSSFAGLQETQYF.

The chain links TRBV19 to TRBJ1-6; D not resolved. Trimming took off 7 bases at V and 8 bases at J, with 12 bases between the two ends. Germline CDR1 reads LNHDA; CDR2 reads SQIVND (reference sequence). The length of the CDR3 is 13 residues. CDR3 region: CASTPGNYSPLHF. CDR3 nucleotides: TGTGCCAGTACCCCCGGGAACTATTCACCCCTCCACTTT.

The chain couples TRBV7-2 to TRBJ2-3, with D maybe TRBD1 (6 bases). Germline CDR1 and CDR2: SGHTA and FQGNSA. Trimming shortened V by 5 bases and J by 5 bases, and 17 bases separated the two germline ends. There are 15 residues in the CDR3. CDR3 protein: CASSPALGAGDTQYF. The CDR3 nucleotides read TGTGCCAGCAGCCCCGCGCTGGGGGCGGGAGATACGCAGTATTTT. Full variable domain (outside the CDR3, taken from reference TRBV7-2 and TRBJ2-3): GAGVSQSPSNKVTEKGKDVELRCDPISGHTALYWYRQSLGQGLEFLIYFQGNSAPDKSGLPSDRFSAERTGGSVSTLTIQRTQQEDSAVYLCASSPALGAGDTQYFGPGTRLTVL.

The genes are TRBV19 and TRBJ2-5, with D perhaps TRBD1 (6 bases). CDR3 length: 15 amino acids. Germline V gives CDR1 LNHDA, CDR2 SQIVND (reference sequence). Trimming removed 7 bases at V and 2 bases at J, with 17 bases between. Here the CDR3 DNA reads TGTGCCAGTACCGTGACAGGATCGGGGCAAGAGACCCAGTACTTC. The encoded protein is CASTVTGSGQETQYF. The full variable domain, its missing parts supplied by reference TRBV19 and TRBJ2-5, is DGGITQSPKYLFRKEGQNVTLSCEQNLNHDAMYWYRQDPGQGLRLIYYSQIVNDFQKGDIAEGYSVSREKKESFPLTVTSAQKNPTAFYLCASTVTGSGQETQYFGPGTRLLVL.

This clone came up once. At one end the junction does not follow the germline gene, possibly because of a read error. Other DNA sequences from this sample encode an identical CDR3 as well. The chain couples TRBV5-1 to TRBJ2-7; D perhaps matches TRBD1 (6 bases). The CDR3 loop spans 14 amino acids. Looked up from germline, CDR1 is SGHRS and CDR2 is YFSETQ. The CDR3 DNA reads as TGCGCCAGCAGCCCGTCCGGACAGACCTACGAGCAGTATTTC. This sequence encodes CASSPSGQTYEQYF.

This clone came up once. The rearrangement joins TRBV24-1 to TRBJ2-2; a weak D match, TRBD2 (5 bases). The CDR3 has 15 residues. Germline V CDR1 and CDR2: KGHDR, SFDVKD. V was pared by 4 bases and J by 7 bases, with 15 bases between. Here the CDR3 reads CATSETLARGGELFF. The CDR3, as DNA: TGTGCCACCAGTGAGACCTTAGCACGGGGCGGGGAGCTGTTTTTT.

The CDR3 spells CASSESLASGRSYEQYV. The CDR3 DNA reads TGTGCCAGCAGTGAAAGTCTGGCTAGCGGGAGATCGTACGAGCAGTACGTC. The gene calls are TRBV2 and TRBJ2-7; 10 bases are shared with TRBD2. J lost 4 bases, V lost 2 bases, and 11 bases had no gene match. This CDR3 is built from 17 residues. Germline V CDR1 and CDR2: SNHLY, FYNNEI.

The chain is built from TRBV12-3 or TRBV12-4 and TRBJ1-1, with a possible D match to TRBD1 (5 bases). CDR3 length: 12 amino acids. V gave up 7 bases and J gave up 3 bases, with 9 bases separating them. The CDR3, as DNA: TGTGCCAGCACAGGGATGTACACTGAAGCTTTCTTT. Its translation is CASTGMYTEAFF.

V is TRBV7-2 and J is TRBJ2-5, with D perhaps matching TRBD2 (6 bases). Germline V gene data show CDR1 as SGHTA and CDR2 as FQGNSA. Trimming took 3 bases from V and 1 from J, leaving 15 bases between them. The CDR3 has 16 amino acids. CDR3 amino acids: CASSLTAGSLQETQYF. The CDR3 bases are TGTGCCAGCAGCTTGACTGCGGGGAGCCTCCAAGAGACCCAGTACTTC.

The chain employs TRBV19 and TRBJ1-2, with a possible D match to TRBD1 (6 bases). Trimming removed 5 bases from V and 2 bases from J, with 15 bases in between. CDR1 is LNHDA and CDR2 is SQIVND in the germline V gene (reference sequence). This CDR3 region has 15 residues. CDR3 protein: CASSFPGHPNYGYTF. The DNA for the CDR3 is TGTGCCAGTAGTTTCCCGGGACACCCCAACTATGGCTACACCTTC.